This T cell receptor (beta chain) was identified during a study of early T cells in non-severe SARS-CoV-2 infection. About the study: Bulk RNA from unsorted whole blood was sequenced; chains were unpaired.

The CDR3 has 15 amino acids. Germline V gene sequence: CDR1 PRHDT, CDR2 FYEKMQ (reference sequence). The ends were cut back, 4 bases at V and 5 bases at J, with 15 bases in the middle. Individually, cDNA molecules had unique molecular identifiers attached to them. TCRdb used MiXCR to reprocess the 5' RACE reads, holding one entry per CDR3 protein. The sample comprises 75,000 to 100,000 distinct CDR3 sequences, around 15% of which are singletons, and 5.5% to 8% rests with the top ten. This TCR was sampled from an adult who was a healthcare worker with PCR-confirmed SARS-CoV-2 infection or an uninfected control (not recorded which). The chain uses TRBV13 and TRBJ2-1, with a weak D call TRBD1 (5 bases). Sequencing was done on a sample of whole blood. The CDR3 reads CASSSGLGPNNEQFF. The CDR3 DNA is TGTGCCAGCAGCTCGGGCTTGGGGCCTAACAATGAGCAGTTCTTC.